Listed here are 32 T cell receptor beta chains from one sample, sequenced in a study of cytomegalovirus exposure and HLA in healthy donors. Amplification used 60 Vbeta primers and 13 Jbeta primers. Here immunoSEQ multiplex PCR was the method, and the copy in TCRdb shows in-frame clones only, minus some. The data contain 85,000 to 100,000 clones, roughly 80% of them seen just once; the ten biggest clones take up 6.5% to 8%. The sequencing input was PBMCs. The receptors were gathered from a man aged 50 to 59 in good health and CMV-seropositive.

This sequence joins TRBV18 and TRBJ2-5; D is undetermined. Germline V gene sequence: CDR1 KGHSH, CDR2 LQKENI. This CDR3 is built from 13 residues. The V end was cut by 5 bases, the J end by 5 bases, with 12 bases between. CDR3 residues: CASSFEARETQYF. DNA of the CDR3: TGTGCCAGCTCATTCGAAGCCAGGGAGACCCAGTACTTC.

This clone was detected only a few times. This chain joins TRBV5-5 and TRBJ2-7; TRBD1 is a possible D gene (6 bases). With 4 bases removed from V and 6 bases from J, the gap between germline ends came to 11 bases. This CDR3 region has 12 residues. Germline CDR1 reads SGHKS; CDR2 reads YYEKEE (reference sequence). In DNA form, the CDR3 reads TGTGCCAGCAGCCCGACAGGACCCGAGCAGTACTTC. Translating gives CASSPTGPEQYF.

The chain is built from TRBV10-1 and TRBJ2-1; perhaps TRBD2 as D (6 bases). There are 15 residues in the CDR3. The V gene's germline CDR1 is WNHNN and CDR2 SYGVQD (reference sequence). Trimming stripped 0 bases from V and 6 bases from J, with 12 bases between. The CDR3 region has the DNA TGCGCCAGCAGTGAGTCGGGGGGTCGGTTCAATGAGCAGTTCTTC. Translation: CASSESGGRFNEQFF.

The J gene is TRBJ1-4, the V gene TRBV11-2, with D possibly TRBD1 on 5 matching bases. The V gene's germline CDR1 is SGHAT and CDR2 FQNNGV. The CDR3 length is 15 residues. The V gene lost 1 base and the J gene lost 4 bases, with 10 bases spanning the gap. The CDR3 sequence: CASSLAGGGNEKLFF. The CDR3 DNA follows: TGTGCCAGCAGCTTAGCGGGGGGAGGTAATGAAAAACTGTTTTTT.

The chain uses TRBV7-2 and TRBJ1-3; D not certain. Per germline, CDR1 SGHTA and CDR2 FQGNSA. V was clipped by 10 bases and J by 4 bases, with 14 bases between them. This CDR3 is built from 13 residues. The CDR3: CATRSGVGNTIYF. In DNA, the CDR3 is TGTGCCACCCGGTCCGGGGTAGGAAACACCATATATTTT.

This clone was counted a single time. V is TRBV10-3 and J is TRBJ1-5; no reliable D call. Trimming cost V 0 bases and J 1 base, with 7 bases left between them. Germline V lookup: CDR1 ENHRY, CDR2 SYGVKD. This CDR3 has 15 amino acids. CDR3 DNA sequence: TGTGCCATCAGTGAGTCGAGGCAGAGCAATCAGCCCCAGCATTTT. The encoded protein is CAISESRQSNQPQHF.

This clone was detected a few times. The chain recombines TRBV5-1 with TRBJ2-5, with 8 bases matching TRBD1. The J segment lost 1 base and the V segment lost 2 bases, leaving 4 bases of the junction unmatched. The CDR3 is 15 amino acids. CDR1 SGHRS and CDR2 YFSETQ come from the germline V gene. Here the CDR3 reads CASSFNRGSQETQYF. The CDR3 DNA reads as TGCGCCAGCAGCTTTAACAGGGGGAGCCAAGAGACCCAGTACTTC. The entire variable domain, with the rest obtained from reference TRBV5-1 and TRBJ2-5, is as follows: KAGVTQTPRYLIKTRGQQVTLSCSPISGHRSVSWYQQTPGQGLQFLFEYFSETQRNKGNFPGRFSGRQFSNSRSEMNVSTLELGDSALYLCASSFNRGSQETQYFGPGTRLLVL.

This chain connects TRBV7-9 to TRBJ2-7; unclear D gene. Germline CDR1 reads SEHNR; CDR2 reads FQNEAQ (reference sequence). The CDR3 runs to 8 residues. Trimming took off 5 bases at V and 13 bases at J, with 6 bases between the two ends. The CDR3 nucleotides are TGTGCCAGCAGCCCAGGATACTTC. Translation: CASSPGYF.

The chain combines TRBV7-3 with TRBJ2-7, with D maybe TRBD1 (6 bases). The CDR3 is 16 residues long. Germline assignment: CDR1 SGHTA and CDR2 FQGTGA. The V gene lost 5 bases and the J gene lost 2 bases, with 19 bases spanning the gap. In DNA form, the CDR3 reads TGTGCCAGCAGCCCCAGTGGGGGCGCGTCGACCTACGAGCAGTACTTC. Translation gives CASSPSGGASTYEQYF.

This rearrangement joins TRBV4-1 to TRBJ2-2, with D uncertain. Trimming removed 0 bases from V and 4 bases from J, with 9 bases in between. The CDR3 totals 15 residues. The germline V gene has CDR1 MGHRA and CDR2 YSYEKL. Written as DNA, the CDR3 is TGCGCCAGCAGCCAAGATTTTAGAATCACCGGGGAGCTGTTTTTT. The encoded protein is CASSQDFRITGELFF.

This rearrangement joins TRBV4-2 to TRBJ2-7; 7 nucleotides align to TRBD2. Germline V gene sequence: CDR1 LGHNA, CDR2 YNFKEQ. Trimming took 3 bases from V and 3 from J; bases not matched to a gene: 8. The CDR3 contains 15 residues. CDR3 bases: TGTGCCAGCAGCCAGAATATAGCTAGCGGCTACGAGCAGTACTTC. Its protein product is CASSQNIASGYEQYF.

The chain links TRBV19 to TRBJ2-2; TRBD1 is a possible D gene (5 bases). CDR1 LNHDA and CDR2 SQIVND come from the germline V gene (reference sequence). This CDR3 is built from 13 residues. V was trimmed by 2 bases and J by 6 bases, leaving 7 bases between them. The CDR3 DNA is TGTGCCAGTAGTATAAGGGGTCCCGGGGAGCTGTTTTTT. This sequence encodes CASSIRGPGELFF.

Written as DNA, the CDR3 is TGTGCCAGTAGTATAGGAGCAGGCCCATTCCCTGAAGCTTTCTTT. Translated: CASSIGAGPFPEAFF. The rearrangement joins TRBV19 to TRBJ1-1; D ambiguous. The CDR3 sequence is 15 residues long. The germline CDR1 and CDR2 sequences are LNHDA and SQIVND (reference sequence). Trimming stripped 1 base from V and 6 bases from J, with 15 bases between.

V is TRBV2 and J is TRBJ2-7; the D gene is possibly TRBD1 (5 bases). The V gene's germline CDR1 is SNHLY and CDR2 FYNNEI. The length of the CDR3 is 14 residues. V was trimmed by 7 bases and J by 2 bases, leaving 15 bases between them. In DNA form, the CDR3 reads TGTGCCAGCAATAAGGGGCAGGGTGCCTACGAGCAGTACTTC. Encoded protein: CASNKGQGAYEQYF. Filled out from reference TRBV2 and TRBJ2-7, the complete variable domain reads EPEVTQTPSHQVTQMGQEVILRCVPISNHLYFYWYRQILGQKVEFLVSFYNNEISEKSEIFDDQFSVERPDGSNFTLKIRSTKLEDSAMYFCASNKGQGAYEQYFGPGTRLTVT.

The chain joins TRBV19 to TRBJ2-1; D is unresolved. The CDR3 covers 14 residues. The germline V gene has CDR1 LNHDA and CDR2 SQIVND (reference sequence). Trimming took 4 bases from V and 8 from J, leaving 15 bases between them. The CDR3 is CASSTFSSRHEQFF. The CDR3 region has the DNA TGTGCCAGTAGTACATTCTCTTCTAGACATGAGCAGTTCTTC. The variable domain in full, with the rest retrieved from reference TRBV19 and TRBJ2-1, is DGGITQSPKYLFRKEGQNVTLSCEQNLNHDAMYWYRQDPGQGLRLIYYSQIVNDFQKGDIAEGYSVSREKKESFPLTVTSAQKNPTAFYLCASSTFSSRHEQFFGPGTRLTVL.

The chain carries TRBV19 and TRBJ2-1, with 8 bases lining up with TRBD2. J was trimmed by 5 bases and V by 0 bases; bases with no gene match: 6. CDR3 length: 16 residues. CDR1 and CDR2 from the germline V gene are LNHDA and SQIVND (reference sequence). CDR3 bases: TGTGCCAGTAGTATAGAAGCAGCGGGGGCTAACAATGAGCAGTTCTTC. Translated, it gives CASSIEAAGANNEQFF.

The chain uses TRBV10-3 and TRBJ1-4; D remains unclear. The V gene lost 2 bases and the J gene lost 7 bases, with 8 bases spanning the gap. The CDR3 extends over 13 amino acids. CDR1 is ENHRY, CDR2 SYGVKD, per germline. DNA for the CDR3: TGTGCCATCAGTGAGCAGGTCGGTGAAAAACTGTTTTTT. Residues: CAISEQVGEKLFF.

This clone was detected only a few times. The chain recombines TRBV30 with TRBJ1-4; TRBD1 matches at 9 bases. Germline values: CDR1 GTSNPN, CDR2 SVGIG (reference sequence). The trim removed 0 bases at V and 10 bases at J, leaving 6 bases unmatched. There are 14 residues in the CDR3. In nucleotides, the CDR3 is TGTGCCTGGAGTGTCCCTGGGGACAGGGTAAAACTGTTTTTT. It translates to CAWSVPGDRVKLFF. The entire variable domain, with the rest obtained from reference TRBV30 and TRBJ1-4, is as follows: SQTIHQWPATLVQPVGSPLSLECTVEGTSNPNLYWYRQAAGRGLQLLFYSVGIGQISSEVPQNLSASRPQDRQFILSSKKLLLSDSGFYLCAWSVPGDRVKLFFGSGTQLSVL.

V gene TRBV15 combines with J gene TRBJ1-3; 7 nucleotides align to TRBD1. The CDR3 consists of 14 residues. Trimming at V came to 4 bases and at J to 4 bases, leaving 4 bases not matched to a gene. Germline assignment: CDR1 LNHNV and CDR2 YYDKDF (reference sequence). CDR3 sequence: CATSIPGQGNTIYF. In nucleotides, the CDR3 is TGTGCCACCAGCATCCCGGGACAGGGAAACACCATATATTTT.

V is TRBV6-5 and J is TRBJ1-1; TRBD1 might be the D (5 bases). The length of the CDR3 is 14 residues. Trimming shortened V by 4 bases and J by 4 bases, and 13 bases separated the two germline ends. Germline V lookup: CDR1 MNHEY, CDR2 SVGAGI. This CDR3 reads CASSSGVITTEAFF. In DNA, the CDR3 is TGTGCCAGCAGTTCGGGGGTTATCACCACTGAAGCTTTCTTT.

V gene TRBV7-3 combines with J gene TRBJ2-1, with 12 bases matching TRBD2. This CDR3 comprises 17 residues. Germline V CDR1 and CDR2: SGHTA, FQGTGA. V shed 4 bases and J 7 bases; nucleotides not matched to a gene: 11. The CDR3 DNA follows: TGTGCCAGCAGCTCCAGCCCAGGACTAGCGGGGTTGAATGAGCAGTTCTTC. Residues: CASSSSPGLAGLNEQFF.

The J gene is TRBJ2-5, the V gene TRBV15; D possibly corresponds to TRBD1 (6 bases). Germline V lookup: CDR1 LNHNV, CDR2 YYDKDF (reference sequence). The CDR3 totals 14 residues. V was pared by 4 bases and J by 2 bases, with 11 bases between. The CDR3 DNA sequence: TGTGCCACCAGCAAGGGGGAGCCTCAAGAGACCCAGTACTTC. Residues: CATSKGEPQETQYF. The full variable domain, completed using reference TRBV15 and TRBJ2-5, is DAMVIQNPRYQVTQFGKPVTLSCSQTLNHNVMYWYQQKSSQAPKLLFHYYDKDFNNEADTPDNFQSRRPNTSFCFLDIRSPGLGDTAMYLCATSKGEPQETQYFGPGTRLLVL.

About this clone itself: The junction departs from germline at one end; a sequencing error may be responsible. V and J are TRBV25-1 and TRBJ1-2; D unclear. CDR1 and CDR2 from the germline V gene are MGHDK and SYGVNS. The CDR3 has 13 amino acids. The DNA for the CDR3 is TGTGCCAGCAGTGACCCTCCAGGCTATGGCTACCCCTTC. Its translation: CASSDPPGYGYPF.

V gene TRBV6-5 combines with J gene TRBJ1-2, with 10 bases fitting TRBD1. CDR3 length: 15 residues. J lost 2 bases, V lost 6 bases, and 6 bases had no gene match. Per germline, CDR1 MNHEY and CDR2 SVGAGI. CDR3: CASRMGDRGNYGYTF. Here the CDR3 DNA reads TGTGCCAGCAGAATGGGGGACAGGGGAAACTATGGCTACACCTTC.

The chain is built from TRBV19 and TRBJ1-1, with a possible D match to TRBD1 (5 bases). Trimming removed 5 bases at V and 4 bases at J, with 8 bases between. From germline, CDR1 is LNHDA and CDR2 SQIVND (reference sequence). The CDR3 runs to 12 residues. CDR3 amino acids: CASSQGITEAFF. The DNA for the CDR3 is TGTGCCAGTAGTCAGGGAATCACTGAAGCTTTCTTT. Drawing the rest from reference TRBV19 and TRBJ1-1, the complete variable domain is DGGITQSPKYLFRKEGQNVTLSCEQNLNHDAMYWYRQDPGQGLRLIYYSQIVNDFQKGDIAEGYSVSREKKESFPLTVTSAQKNPTAFYLCASSQGITEAFFGQGTRLTVV.

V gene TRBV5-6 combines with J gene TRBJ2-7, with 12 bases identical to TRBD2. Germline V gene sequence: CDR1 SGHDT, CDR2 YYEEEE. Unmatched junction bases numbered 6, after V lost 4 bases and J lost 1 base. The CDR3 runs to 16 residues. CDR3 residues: CASSISSGGASYEQYF. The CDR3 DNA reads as TGTGCCAGCAGCATTTCTAGCGGGGGGGCGTCCTACGAGCAGTACTTC.

The DNA for the CDR3 is TGTGCCAGCAGCGCCGGGACTAGCGGATTAAATGAGCAGTTCTTC. The encoded protein is CASSAGTSGLNEQFF. The genes are TRBV6-5 and TRBJ2-1; 11 bases match TRBD2. The CDR3 extends over 15 amino acids. Germline V gene sequence: CDR1 MNHEY, CDR2 SVGAGI. V lost 6 bases, J lost 7 bases, and 8 bases stayed unmatched.

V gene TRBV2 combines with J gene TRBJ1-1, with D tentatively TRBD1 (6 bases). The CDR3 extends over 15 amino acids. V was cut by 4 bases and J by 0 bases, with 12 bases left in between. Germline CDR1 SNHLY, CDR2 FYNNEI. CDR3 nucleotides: TGTGCCAGCAGTGTCTCAGGGGCGATGAACACTGAAGCTTTCTTT. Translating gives CASSVSGAMNTEAFF.

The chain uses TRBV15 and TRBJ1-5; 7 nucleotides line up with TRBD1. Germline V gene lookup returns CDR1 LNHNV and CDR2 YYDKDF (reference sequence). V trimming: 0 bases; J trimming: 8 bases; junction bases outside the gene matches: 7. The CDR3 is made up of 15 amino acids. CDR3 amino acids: CATSRERGGGEPQHF. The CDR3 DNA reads TGTGCCACCAGCAGAGAACGAGGGGGCGGGGAGCCCCAGCATTTT.

CDR3 in DNA: TGCGCCAGCAGCCCAGGGACAGGGGCTGGAGATACGCAGTATTTT. Encoded protein: CASSPGTGAGDTQYF. The V gene is TRBV4-3, the J gene TRBJ2-3, with 10 positions matching TRBD1. The CDR3 sequence is 15 residues long. Trimming at V came to 4 bases and at J to 5 bases, leaving 6 bases not matched to a gene. The V gene's germline CDR1 is LGHNA and CDR2 YSLEER.

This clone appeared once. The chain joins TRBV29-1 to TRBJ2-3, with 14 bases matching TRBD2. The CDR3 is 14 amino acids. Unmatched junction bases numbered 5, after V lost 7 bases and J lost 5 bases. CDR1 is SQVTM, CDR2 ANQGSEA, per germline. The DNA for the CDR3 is TGCAGCGCTAGACTAGCGGGGGGGCAAGATACGCAGTATTTT. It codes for CSARLAGGQDTQYF.

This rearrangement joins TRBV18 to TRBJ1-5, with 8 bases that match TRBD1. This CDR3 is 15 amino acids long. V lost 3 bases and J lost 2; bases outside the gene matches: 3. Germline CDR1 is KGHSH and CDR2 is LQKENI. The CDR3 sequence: CASSPLGQGNQPQHF. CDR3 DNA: TGTGCCAGCTCACCCCTGGGACAGGGCAATCAGCCCCAGCATTTT.